The 19 T cell receptor beta chains in this list originate from one sample, sequenced in a study of T cell responses to AZD1222 COVID-19 vaccine. Method: immunoSEQ multiplex PCR; TCRdb's copy keeps in-frame clones and lacks some. Here the sample spans 150,000 or so clones, over 90% being singletons. The specimen was peripheral blood, collected on day 0 of AZD1222 vaccination. These receptors all come from an adult in good health.

This sequence joins TRBV19 and TRBJ2-1; TRBD1 matches 8 bases. Germline V gene data show CDR1 as LNHDA and CDR2 as SQIVND (reference sequence). J gave up 7 bases and V 3 bases, and 5 bases lay outside the gene matches. The CDR3 sequence is 14 residues long. The chain's CDR3 is CASSIGTGSNEQFF. The CDR3 region has the DNA TGTGCCAGTAGTATCGGGACAGGATCTAATGAGCAGTTCTTC.

The chain uses TRBV19 and TRBJ2-1, with TRBD2 matching over 11 bases. The V and J ends lost 5 bases and 7 bases, in that order; junction bases with no gene match: 4. The CDR3 is 14 residues long. Germline CDR1 reads LNHDA; CDR2 reads SQIVND (reference sequence). CDR3 in DNA: TGTGCCAGTAGTTTAGCGGGAGGGCCGAATGAGCAGTTCTTC. Its protein product is CASSLAGGPNEQFF.

The CDR3 loop is CASSLGGGLETQYF. The CDR3 DNA sequence: TGCGCCAGCAGCTTGGGCGGAGGGTTAGAGACCCAGTACTTC. The chain is built from TRBV5-1 and TRBJ2-5; tentative D call: TRBD2 (6 bases). Germline CDR1 SGHRS, CDR2 YFSETQ. The CDR3 runs 14 residues. V lost 0 bases and J 4 bases, leaving 10 bases between the germline ends. Using reference TRBV5-1 and TRBJ2-5 for the parts outside the CDR3, the full variable domain is KAGVTQTPRYLIKTRGQQVTLSCSPISGHRSVSWYQQTPGQGLQFLFEYFSETQRNKGNFPGRFSGRQFSNSRSEMNVSTLELGDSALYLCASSLGGGLETQYFGPGTRLLVL.

This chain links TRBV18 with TRBJ2-2, with a possible D match to TRBD2 (5 bases). CDR3 size: 15 residues. Trimming pared 2 bases from V and 4 bases from J, leaving 11 bases between. The V gene's germline CDR1 is KGHSH and CDR2 LQKENI. The CDR3 is CASSPGLLSTGELFF. Here the CDR3 DNA reads TGTGCCAGCTCACCAGGACTCCTCTCCACCGGGGAGCTGTTTTTT.

Only a few counts were recorded for this clone. V and J are TRBV30 and TRBJ2-2; no clear D. There are 14 residues in the CDR3. In germline, CDR1 is GTSNPN, CDR2 SVGIG (reference sequence). Trimming pared 4 bases from V and 0 bases from J, leaving 9 bases between. CDR3 in amino acids: CAWKRMANTGELFF. As DNA, the CDR3 is TGTGCCTGGAAAAGGATGGCGAACACCGGGGAGCTGTTTTTT.

This clone was seen just once. CDR3 protein: CASSMIQGWGTEAFF. The CDR3 DNA sequence: TGTGCCAGTAGTATGATTCAGGGGTGGGGTACTGAAGCTTTCTTT. The chain has TRBV19 and TRBJ1-1; weak D call: TRBD1 (6 bases). V dropped 3 bases and J dropped 5 bases, with 16 bases sitting between them. The CDR3 length is 15 residues. Germline assignment: CDR1 LNHDA and CDR2 SQIVND (reference sequence).

This chain joins TRBV20-1 and TRBJ2-5; 7 bases line up with TRBD1. J lost 5 bases, V lost 3 bases, and 12 bases had no gene match. Germline CDR1 DFQATT, CDR2 SNEGSKA (reference sequence). The CDR3 is 15 residues long. CDR3 region: CSASAIDRVEETQYF. The CDR3 DNA reads TGCAGTGCTAGTGCCATTGACAGGGTGGAGGAGACCCAGTACTTC.

The chain combines TRBV4-2 with TRBJ2-1; possibly TRBD1 or TRBD2 for D (5 bases each). CDR1 LGHNA and CDR2 YNFKEQ come from the germline V gene. This CDR3 is built from 19 residues. Trimming removed 0 bases from V and 4 bases from J, with 22 bases in between. CDR3 residues: CASSQERGGRPAHYNEQFF. The CDR3 nucleotides are TGTGCCAGCAGCCAAGAGAGGGGTGGGCGGCCGGCACATTACAATGAGCAGTTCTTC.

The chain employs TRBV19 and TRBJ2-5; D not resolved. With 5 bases removed from V and 0 bases from J, the gap between germline ends came to 13 bases. The CDR3 has 15 amino acids. The germline gives CDR1 LNHDA, CDR2 SQIVND (reference sequence). The CDR3 loop is CASSPLRRNQETQYF. The CDR3 DNA sequence: TGTGCCAGTAGTCCCCTTCGAAGAAACCAAGAGACCCAGTACTTC.

The chain has TRBV18 and TRBJ1-6; TRBD1 aligns across 7 bases. Germline values: CDR1 KGHSH, CDR2 LQKENI. V dropped 6 bases and J dropped 5; count of bases not matched to a gene: 7. The CDR3 totals 15 residues. In DNA form, the CDR3 reads TGTGCCAGCTCGAGGGGGCCGGGAAATAATTCACCCCTCCACTTT. Translation: CASSRGPGNNSPLHF.

V is TRBV28 and J is TRBJ1-4, with D possibly TRBD1 on 5 matching bases. Germline V lookup: CDR1 MDHEN, CDR2 SYDVKM. V gave up 5 bases and J gave up 1 base, with 11 bases separating them. This CDR3 contains 15 residues. CDR3 protein: CASSTAGRTNEKLFF. In nucleotides, the CDR3 is TGTGCCAGCAGTACAGCAGGGAGAACTAATGAAAAACTGTTTTTT.

The chain uses TRBV30 and TRBJ1-6, with D unresolved. Trimming left V 2 bases short and J 13 bases short, with 12 bases between. This CDR3 spans 12 amino acids. Germline V gene sequence: CDR1 GTSNPN, CDR2 SVGIG (reference sequence). Here the CDR3 DNA reads TGTGCCTGGAGTTCGCCTTTTGCCCCCCTCCACTTT. Translation gives CAWSSPFAPLHF. Together with reference TRBV30 and TRBJ1-6, the CDR3 gives the full variable domain: SQTIHQWPATLVQPVGSPLSLECTVEGTSNPNLYWYRQAAGRGLQLLFYSVGIGQISSEVPQNLSASRPQDRQFILSSKKLLLSDSGFYLCAWSSPFAPLHFGNGTRLTVT.

The gene calls are TRBV27 and TRBJ1-6; 7 bases line up with TRBD1. Unmatched junction bases numbered 6, after V lost 4 bases and J lost 3 bases. CDR3 length: 16 amino acids. The germline V gene encodes CDR1 MNHEY and CDR2 SMNVEV (reference sequence). In DNA form, the CDR3 reads TGTGCCAGCAGTTCCCCCAGACAGGGCTATAATTCACCCCTCCACTTT. Its protein product is CASSSPRQGYNSPLHF.

This sequence joins TRBV27 and TRBJ1-4; 7 nucleotides match TRBD1. The CDR3 has 16 residues. Germline-derived CDR1 and CDR2 are MNHEY and SMNVEV (reference sequence). V was clipped by 5 bases and J by 3 bases; unmatched bases: 9. CDR3 amino acids: CASSILEGGPNEKLFF. Written as DNA, the CDR3 is TGTGCCAGCAGTATCCTTGAAGGGGGCCCTAATGAAAAACTGTTTTTT.

CDR3 in DNA: TGTGCCAGCAGCTTGTATCTCGGAGAGCAGTACTTC. It translates to CASSLYLGEQYF. The V gene is TRBV5-6, the J gene TRBJ2-7; D unclear. This CDR3 is 12 amino acids long. CDR1 is SGHDT, CDR2 YYEEEE, per germline. With 1 base removed from V and 7 bases from J, the gap between germline ends came to 9 bases. Drawing the rest from reference TRBV5-6 and TRBJ2-7, the complete variable domain is DAGVTQSPTHLIKTRGQQVTLRCSPKSGHDTVSWYQQALGQGPQFIFQYYEEEERQRGNFPDRFSGHQFPNYSSELNVNALLLGDSALYLCASSLYLGEQYFGPGTRLTVT.

This chain uses TRBV6-4 with TRBJ2-1; possible D gene TRBD1, 7 bases. The V end was cut by 0 bases, the J end by 9 bases, with 21 bases between. CDR1 is MRHNA, CDR2 SNTAGT, per germline. The CDR3 spans 17 residues. CDR3 region: CASSDSKGGQTRGEQFF. CDR3 DNA: TGTGCCAGCAGTGACTCGAAGGGGGGACAGACACGGGGTGAGCAGTTCTTC.

The gene calls are TRBV6-1 and TRBJ1-2; D remains ambiguous. The CDR3 is made up of 13 amino acids. Trimming took 0 bases from V and 6 from J, leaving 8 bases between them. The germline V gene encodes CDR1 MNHNS and CDR2 SASEGT. CDR3 DNA: TGTGCCAGCAGTGAAGCCGGGGAAGATGGCTACACCTTC. It codes for CASSEAGEDGYTF.

This chain joins TRBV15 and TRBJ1-3, with D maybe TRBD1 (6 bases). This CDR3 comprises 15 residues. Trimming left V 0 bases short and J 7 bases short, with 13 bases between. Germline V gene lookup returns CDR1 LNHNV and CDR2 YYDKDF (reference sequence). The CDR3 here is CATSRDRGASNTIYF. The CDR3 DNA is TGTGCCACCAGCAGAGATCGGGGGGCAAGTAACACCATATATTTT.

The chain links TRBV14 to TRBJ2-2; the D gene is possibly TRBD1 (5 bases). V lost 5 bases and J 1 base, leaving 8 bases between the germline ends. CDR1 and CDR2 (germline): SGHDN, FVKESK. The CDR3 has 14 amino acids. CDR3 region: CASSRQRNTGELFF. CDR3 DNA: TGTGCCAGCAGCAGACAGAGGAACACCGGGGAGCTGTTTTTT.